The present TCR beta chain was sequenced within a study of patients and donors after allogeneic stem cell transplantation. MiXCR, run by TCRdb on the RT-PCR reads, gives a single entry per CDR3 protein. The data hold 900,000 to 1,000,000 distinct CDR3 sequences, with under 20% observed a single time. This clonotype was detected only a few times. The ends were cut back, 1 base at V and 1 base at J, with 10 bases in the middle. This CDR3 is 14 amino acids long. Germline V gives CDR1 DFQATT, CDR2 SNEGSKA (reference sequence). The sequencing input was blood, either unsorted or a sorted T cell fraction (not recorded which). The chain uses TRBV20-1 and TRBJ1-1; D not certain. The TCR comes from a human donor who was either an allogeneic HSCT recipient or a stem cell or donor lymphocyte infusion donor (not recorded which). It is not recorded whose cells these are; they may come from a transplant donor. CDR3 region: CSARVGGRNTEAFF. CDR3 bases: TGCAGTGCTAGAGTAGGCGGCCGGAACACTGAAGCTTTCTTT.